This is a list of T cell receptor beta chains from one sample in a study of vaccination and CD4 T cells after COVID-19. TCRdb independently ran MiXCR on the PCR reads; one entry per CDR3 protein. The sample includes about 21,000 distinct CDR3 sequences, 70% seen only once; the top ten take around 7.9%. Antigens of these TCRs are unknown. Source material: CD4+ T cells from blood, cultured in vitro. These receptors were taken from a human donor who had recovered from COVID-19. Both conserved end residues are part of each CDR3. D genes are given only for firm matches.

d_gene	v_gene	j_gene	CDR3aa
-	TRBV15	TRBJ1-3	CATSRDIPEGNTIYF
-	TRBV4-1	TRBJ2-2	CASSQVVDTGELFF
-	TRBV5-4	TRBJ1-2	CASSGTGTLGNYGYTF
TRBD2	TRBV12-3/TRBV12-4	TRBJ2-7	CASSRGEWARDYEQYF
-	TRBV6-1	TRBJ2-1	CASSEGYEQFF
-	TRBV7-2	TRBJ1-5	CASSLGRNNQPQHF
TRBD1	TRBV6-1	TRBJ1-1	CASSAQGARTEAFF
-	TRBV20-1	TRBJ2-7	CSAPGGHLQGTEQYF
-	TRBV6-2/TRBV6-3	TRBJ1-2	CASRGGEVYGYTF
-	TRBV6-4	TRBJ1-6	CASSPDRYNSPLHF
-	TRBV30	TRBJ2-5	CAWSVKGGETQYF
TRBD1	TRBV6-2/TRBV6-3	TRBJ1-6	CASSLNPGQRNSPLHF
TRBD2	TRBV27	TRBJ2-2	CASSGSGTGELFF